This T cell receptor (beta chain) was retrieved from a study of immune characterization of retroperitoneal liposarcoma. TCRdb processed the PCR reads anew with MiXCR; each CDR3 protein has one entry. Among approximately 11,000 distinct CDR3 sequences, around a third were seen once, and the ten largest hold roughly a tenth. The germline V gene has CDR1 WSHSY and CDR2 SAAADI. V shed 2 bases and J 6 bases; nucleotides not matched to a gene: 13. The CDR3 runs 18 residues. This clonotype has at least ten counts. The specimen sequenced was tumor tissue. The chain joins TRBV10-2 to TRBJ2-3, with 11 bases identical to TRBD2. This TCR came from a female donor with retroperitoneal liposarcoma. CDR3 DNA sequence: TGCGCCAGCAGTGAGCCCCGTGGGACTAGCGGCGATGGGGATACGCAGTATTTT. Translated, it gives CASSEPRGTSGDGDTQYF.